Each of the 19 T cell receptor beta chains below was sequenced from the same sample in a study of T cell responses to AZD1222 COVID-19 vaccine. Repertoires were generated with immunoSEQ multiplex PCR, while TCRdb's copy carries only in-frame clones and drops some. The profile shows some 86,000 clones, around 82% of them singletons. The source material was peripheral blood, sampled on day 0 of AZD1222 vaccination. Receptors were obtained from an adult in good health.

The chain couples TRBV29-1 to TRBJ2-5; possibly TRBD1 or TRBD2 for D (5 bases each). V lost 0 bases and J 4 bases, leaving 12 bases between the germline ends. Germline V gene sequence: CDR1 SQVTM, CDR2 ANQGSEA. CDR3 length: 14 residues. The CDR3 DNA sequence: TGCAGCGTTGAAGAAAGGGGACGGGGAGAGACCCAGTACTTC. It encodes CSVEERGRGETQYF.

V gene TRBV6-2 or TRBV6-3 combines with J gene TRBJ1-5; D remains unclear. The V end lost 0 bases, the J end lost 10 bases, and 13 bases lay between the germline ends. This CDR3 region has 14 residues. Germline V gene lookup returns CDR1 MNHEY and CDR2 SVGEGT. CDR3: CASSYSSQSSPQHF. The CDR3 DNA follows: TGTGCCAGCAGTTACTCGAGCCAGTCCTCCCCCCAGCATTTT.

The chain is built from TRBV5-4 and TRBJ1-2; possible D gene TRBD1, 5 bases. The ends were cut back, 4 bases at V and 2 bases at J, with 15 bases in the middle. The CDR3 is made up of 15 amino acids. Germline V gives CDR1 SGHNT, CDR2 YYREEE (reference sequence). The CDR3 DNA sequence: TGTGCCAGCAGCCTTGAGCAGGGCGCGAACTATGGCTACACCTTC. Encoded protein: CASSLEQGANYGYTF.

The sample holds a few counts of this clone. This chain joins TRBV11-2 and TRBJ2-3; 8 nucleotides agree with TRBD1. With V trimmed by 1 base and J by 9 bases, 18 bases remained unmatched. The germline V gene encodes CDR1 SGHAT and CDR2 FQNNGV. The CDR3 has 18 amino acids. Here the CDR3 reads CASSLASDRASLKETQYF. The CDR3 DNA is TGTGCCAGCAGCTTAGCTTCGGACAGGGCCTCTCTAAAGGAGACGCAGTATTTT.

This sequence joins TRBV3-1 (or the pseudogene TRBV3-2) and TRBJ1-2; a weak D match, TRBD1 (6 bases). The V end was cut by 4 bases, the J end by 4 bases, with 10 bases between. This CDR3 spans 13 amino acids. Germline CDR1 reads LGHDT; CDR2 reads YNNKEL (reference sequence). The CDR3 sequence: CASSPSQGYGYTF. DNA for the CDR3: TGTGCCAGCAGCCCATCACAGGGCTATGGCTACACCTTC.

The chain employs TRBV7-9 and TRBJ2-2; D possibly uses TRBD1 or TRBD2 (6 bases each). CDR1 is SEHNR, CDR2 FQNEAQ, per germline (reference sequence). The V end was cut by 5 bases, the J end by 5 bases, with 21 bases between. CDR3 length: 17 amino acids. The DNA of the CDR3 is TGTGCCAGCAGCCTATATTGGGGGGCCCAAGGGACCGGGGAGCTGTTTTTT. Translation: CASSLYWGAQGTGELFF.

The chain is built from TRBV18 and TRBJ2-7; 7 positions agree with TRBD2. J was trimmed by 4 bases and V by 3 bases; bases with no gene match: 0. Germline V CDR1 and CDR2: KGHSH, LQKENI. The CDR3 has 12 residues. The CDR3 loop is CASSPGGYEQYF. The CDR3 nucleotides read TGTGCCAGCTCACCGGGGGGGTACGAGCAGTACTTC.

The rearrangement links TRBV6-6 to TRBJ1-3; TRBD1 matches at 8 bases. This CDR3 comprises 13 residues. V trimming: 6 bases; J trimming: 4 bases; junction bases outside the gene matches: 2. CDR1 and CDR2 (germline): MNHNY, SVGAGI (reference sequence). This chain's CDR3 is CASRDRAGNTIYF. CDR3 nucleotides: TGTGCCAGCAGGGACAGGGCCGGAAACACCATATATTTT.

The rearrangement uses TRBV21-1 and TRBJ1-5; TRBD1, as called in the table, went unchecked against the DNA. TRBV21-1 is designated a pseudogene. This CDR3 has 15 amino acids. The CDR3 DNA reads TGTGCCAGCAGCAAACGTGGGACAGGGGATCAGCCCCAGCATTTT. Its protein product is CASSKRGTGDQPQHF.

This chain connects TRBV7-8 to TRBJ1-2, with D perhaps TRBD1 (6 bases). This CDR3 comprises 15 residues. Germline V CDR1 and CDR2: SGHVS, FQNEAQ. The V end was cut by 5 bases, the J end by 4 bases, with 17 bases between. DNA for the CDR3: TGTGCCAGCAGCCTGAGGGGGAAGGAGAGCTATGGCTACACCTTC. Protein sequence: CASSLRGKESYGYTF.

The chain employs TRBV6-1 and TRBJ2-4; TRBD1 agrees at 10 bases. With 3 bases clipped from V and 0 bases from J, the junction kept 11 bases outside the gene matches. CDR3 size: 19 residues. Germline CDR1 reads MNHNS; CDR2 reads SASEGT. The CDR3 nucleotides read TGTGCCAGCAGTGATATGGGACAGGGGTACTTCTTAGCCAAAAACATTCAGTACTTC. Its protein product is CASSDMGQGYFLAKNIQYF.

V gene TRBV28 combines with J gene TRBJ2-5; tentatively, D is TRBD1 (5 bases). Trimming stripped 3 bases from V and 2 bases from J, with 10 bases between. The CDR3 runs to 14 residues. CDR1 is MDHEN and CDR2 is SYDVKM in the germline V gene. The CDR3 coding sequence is TGTGCCAGCAGTTTTGGGCAGGGTCAAGAGACCCAGTACTTC. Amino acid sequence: CASSFGQGQETQYF.

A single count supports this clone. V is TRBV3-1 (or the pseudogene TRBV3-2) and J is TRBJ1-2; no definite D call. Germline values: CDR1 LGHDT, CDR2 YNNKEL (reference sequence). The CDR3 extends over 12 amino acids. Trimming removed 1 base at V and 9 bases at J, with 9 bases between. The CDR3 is CASSQGTLSYTF. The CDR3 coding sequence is TGTGCCAGCAGCCAAGGCACCCTAAGCTACACCTTC.

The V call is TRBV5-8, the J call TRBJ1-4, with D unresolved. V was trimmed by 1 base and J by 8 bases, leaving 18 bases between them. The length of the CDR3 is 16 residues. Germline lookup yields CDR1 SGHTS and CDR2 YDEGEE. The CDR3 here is CASSLLSRGGEEKLFF. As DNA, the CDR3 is TGTGCCAGCAGCTTGTTAAGCCGGGGTGGGGAGGAAAAACTGTTTTTT.

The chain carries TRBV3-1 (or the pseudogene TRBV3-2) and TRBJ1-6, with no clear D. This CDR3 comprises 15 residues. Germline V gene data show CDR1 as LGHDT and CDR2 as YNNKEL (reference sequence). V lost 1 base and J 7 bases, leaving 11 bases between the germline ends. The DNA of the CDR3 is TGTGCCAGCAGCCAAGTCCAGGAAAAAAATTCACCCCTCCACTTT. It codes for CASSQVQEKNSPLHF.

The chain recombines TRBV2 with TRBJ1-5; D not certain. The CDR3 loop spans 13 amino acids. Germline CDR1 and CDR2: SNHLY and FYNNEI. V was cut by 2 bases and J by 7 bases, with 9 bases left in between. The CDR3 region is CASSESPGQPQHF. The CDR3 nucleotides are TGTGCCAGCAGTGAATCTCCCGGGCAGCCCCAGCATTTT.

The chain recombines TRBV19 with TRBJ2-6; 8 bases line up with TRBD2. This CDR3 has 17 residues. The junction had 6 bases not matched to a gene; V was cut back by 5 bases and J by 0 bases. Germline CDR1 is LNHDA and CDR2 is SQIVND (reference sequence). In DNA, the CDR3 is TGTGCCAGTAGTCGGGCGGGGGGAAGCTCTGGGGCCAACGTCCTGACTTTC. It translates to CASSRAGGSSGANVLTF.

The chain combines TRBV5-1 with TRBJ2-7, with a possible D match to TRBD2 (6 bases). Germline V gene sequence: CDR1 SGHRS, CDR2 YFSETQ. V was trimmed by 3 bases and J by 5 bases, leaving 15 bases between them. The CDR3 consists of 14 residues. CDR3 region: CASSSGLSAHEQYF. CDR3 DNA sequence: TGCGCCAGCAGCTCGGGACTTTCGGCCCACGAGCAGTACTTC.

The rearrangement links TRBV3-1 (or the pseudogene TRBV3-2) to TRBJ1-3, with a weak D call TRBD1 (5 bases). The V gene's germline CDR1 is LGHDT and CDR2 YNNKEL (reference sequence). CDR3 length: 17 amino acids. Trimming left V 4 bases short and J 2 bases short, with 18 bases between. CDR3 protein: CASSPQDLKGPGNTIYF. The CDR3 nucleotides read TGTGCCAGCAGCCCGCAGGACCTAAAGGGACCTGGAAACACCATATATTTT.